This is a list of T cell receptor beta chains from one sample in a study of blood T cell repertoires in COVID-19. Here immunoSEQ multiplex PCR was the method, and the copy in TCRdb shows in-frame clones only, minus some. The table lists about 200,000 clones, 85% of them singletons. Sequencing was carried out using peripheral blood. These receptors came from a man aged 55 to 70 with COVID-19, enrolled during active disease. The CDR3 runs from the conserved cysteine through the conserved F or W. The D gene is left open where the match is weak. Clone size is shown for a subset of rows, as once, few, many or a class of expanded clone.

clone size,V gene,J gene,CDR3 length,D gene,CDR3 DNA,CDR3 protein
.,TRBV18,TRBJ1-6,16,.,TGTGCCAGCTCACCGAGTGATATAGGGGCCAATTCACCCCTCCACTTT,CASSPSDIGANSPLHF
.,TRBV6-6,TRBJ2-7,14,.,TGTGCCAGCAGTTACCCGGACGGGGTTGTCGAGCAGTACTTC,CASSYPDGVVEQYF
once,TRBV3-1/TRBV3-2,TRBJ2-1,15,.,TGTGCCAGCAGCCATAACGGTGTATTCTACAATGAGCAGTTCTTC,CASSHNGVFYNEQFF
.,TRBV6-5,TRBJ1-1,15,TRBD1,TGTGCCAGCAGTTGGGACAGGGGGATGAACACTGAAGCTTTCTTT,CASSWDRGMNTEAFF
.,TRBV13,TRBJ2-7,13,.,TGTGCCAGCAGCCGCGACATCGGGAGAGAGCAGTACTTC,CASSRDIGREQYF
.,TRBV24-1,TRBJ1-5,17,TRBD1,TGTGCCACCAGTGAGGGACAGGGGCGCTATAGCAATCAGCCCCAGCATTTT,CATSEGQGRYSNQPQHF
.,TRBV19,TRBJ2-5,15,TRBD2,TGTGCCAGTAGTATGCAGACTAGCGTGGAAGAGACCCAGTACTTC,CASSMQTSVEETQYF
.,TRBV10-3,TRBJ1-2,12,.,TGTGCCATCAGTGATGACAGCTATGGCTACACCTTC,CAISDDSYGYTF
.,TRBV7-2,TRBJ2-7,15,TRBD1,TGTGCCAGCAGCCTCCGGGACAGGCTAACCTACGAGCAGTACTTC,CASSLRDRLTYEQYF
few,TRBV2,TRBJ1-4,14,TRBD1,TGTGCCAGCAGACCGGACAGGTCGAATGAAAAACTGTTTTTT,CASRPDRSNEKLFF
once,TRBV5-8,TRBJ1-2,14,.,TGTGCCAGCAGCTTGGAAGCCGGTAACTATGGCTACACCTTC,CASSLEAGNYGYTF
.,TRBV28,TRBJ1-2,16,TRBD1,TGTGCCAGCAGTTATCCGACCCGGGACAGGGGGCATGGCTACACCTTC,CASSYPTRDRGHGYTF
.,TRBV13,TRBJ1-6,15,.,TGTGCCAGCAGCTTAGCGCAGGTACAAGGATCACCCCTCCACTTT,CASSLAQVQGSPLHF
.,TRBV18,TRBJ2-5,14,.,TGTGCCAGCTCACCACCGCAGGGTACCGAGACCCAGTACTTC,CASSPPQGTETQYF
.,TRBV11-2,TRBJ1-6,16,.,TGTGCCAGCAGCGTGGGTCGGAGCTCCTATAATTCACCCCTCCACTTT,CASSVGRSSYNSPLHF
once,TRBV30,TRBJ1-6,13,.,TGTGCCTGGAGTGTACAGGTTGGGTCACCCCTCCACTTT,CAWSVQVGSPLHF
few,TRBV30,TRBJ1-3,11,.,TGTGCCTGGAGTTCGGGAGTCTCCATATATTTT,CAWSSGVSIYF